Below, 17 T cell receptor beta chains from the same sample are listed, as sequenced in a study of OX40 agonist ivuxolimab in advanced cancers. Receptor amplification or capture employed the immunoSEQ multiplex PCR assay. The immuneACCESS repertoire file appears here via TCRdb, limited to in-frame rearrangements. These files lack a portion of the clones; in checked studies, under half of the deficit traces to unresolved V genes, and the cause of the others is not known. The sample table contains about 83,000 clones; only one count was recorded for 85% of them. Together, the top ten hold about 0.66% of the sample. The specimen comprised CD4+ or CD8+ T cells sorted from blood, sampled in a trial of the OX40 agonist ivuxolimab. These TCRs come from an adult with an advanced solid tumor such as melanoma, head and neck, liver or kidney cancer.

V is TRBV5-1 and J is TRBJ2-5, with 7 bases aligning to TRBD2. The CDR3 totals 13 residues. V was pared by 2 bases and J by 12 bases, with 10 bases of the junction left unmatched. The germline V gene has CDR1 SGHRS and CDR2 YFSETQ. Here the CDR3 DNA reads TGCGCCAGCAGCTTCCTGGGGAGGGACGGAAAGTACTTC. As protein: CASSFLGRDGKYF.

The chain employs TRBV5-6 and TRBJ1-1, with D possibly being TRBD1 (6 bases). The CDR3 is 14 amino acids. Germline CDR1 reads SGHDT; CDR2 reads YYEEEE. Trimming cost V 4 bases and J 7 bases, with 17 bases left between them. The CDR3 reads CASSLGAGTGEAFF. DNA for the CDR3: TGTGCCAGCAGCCTGGGGGCGGGCACCGGTGAAGCTTTCTTT.

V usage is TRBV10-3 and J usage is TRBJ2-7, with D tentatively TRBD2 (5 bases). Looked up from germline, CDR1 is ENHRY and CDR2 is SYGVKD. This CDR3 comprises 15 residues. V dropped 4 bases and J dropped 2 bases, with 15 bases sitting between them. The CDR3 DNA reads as TGTGCCATCAGTGTTTCGTCTGGGAGCCCCTACGAGCAGTACTTC. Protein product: CAISVSSGSPYEQYF.

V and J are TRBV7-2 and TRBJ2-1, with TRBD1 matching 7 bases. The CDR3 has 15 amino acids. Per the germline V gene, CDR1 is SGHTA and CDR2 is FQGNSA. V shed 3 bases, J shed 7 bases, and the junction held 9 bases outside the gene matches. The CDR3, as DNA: TGTGCCAGCAGCTTTACCGGGACAGACAGTAATGAGCAGTTCTTC. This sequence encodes CASSFTGTDSNEQFF.

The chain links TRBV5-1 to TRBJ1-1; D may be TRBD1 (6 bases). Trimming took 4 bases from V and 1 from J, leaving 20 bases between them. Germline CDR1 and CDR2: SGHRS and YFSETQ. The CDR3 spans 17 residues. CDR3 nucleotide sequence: TGCGCCAGCAGCGTTAGCCCTCAGGGGTTGGGGAACACTGAAGCTTTCTTT. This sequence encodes CASSVSPQGLGNTEAFF.

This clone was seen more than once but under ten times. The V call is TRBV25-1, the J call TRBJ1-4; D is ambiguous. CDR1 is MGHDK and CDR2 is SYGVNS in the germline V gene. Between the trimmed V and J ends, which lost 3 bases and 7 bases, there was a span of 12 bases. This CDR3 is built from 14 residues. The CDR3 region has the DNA TGTGCCAGCAGTGAGTGGCAGGAGGGTGAAAAACTGTTTTTT. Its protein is CASSEWQEGEKLFF.

This chain's CDR3 is CASSDASLDIQYF. The DNA for the CDR3 is TGTGCCAGCAGCGATGCTTCTCTTGACATTCAGTACTTC. This rearrangement joins TRBV5-6 to TRBJ2-4; D call uncertain. V was pared by 4 bases and J by 8 bases, with 13 bases between. The germline V gene has CDR1 SGHDT and CDR2 YYEEEE. The CDR3 has 13 amino acids.

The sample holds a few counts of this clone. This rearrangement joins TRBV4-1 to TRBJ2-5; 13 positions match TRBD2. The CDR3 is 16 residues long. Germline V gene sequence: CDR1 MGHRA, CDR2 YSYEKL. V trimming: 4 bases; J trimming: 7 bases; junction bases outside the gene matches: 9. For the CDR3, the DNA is TGCGCCAGCAGCCCCCTACTAGCGGGGGGGCAGGTGACCCAGTACTTC. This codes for CASSPLLAGGQVTQYF.

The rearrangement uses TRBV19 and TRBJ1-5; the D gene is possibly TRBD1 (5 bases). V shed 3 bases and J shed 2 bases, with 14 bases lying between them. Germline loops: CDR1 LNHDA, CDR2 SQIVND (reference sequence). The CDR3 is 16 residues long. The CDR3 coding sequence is TGTGCCAGTAGTATTTGGGCAGGCAGGGGCAATCAGCCCCAGCATTTT. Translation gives CASSIWAGRGNQPQHF.

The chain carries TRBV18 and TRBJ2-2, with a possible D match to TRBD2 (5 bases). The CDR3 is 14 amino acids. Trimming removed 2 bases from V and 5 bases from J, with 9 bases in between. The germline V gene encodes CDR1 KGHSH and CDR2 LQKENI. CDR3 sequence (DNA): TGTGCCAGCTCACCAGCGGGCGAAACCGGGGAGCTGTTTTTT. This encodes CASSPAGETGELFF.

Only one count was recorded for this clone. CDR3 sequence (DNA): TGCGCCAGCAGCCAAGATATTCGGGGTTACGGCGGGGAGCTGTTTTTT. Residues: CASSQDIRGYGGELFF. The chain couples TRBV4-1 to TRBJ2-2; D might be TRBD2 (5 bases). There are 16 residues in the CDR3. V was trimmed by 0 bases and J by 7 bases, leaving 15 bases between them. The V gene's germline CDR1 is MGHRA and CDR2 YSYEKL.

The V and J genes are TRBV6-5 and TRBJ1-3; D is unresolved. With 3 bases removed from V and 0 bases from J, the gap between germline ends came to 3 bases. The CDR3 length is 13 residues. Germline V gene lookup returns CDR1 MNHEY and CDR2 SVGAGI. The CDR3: CASSYGSGNTIYF. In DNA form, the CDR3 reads TGTGCCAGCAGTTATGGCTCTGGAAACACCATATATTTT.

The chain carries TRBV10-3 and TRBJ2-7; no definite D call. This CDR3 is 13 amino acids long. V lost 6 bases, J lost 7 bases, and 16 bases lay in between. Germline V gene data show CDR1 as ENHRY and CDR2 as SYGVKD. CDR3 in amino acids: CAIRPVTRFEQYF. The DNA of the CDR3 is TGTGCCATCAGGCCGGTAACAAGGTTTGAGCAGTACTTC.

The DNA of the CDR3 is TGTGCCAGCTCCCCCGGACAGGGTAATCAGCCCCAGCATTTT. It specifies CASSPGQGNQPQHF. The chain carries TRBV6-5 and TRBJ1-5; TRBD1 aligns across 8 bases. Trimming cost V 8 bases and J 4 bases; bases outside gene matches: 7. Germline V CDR1 and CDR2: MNHEY, SVGAGI. The CDR3 runs 14 residues.

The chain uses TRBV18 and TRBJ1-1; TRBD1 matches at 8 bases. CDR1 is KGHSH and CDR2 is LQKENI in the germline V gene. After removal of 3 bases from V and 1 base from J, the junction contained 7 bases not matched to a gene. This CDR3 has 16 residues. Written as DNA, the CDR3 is TGTGCCAGCTCACCGACAGGGGCCGGGGGGAACACTGAAGCTTTCTTT. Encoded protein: CASSPTGAGGNTEAFF. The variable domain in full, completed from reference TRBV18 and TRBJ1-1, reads NAGVMQNPRHLVRRRGQEARLRCSPMKGHSHVYWYRQLPEEGLKFMVYLQKENIIDESGMPKERFSAEFPKEGPSILRIQQVVRGDSAAYFCASSPTGAGGNTEAFFGQGTRLTVV.

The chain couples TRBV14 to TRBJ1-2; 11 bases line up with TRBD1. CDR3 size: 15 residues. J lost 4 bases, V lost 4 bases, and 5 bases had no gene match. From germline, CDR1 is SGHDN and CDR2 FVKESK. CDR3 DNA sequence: TGTGCCAGCAGCCCCAGGACAGGGGGCCTCTATGGCTACACCTTC. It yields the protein CASSPRTGGLYGYTF.

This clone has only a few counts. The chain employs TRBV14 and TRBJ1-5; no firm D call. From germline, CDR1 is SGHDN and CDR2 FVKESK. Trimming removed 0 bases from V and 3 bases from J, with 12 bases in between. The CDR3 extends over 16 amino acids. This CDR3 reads CASSQESAGNNQPQHF. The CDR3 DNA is TGTGCCAGCAGCCAAGAATCGGCGGGGAACAATCAGCCCCAGCATTTT.